This TCR beta chain is from a study of OX40 agonist ivuxolimab in advanced cancers. Study observations and caveats: Expansion of clones was among the lowest in partial responders at 0.1-3.0 mg/kg. At 0.1 to 3.0 mg/kg, CD4+ and CD8+ blood T cells expanded clonally by week 6. Nonresponders included some who also had low normalized T-cell clonal expansion.

TCRdb keeps only in-frame clones here, not all; method: immunoSEQ multiplex PCR. The sample contains around 95,000 clones, under 95% of which appear only once. J lost 6 bases, V lost 0 bases, and 2 bases had no gene match. Germline CDR1 reads MNHEY; CDR2 reads SVGAGI. The length of the CDR3 is 14 residues. A history of autoimmune disease or systemic immunosuppression excluded patients. With respect to this clone: Its antigen is undetermined.

The gene calls are TRBV6-5 and TRBJ1-5; 7 nucleotides match TRBD1. The sequence was obtained from an adult with an advanced solid tumor such as melanoma, head and neck, liver or kidney cancer. Sample: CD4+ or CD8+ T cells sorted from blood, taken in a trial of the OX40 agonist ivuxolimab. The CDR3, as DNA: TGTGCCAGCAGTTACTCTGGGACAGTTCAGCCCCAGCATTTT. This gives the protein CASSYSGTVQPQHF.